Presented here are 9 T cell receptor beta chains from one specimen sequenced in a study of vaccination effects on CD4 cells after COVID-19. The antigens these receptors bind are not known. Prior to sequencing, the ViraFEST assay stimulated PBMC with viral peptide pools, which expanded the antigen-specific CD4+ T cells. The culture ran for approximately 10 days, and then CD4+ T cells were isolated. Participants got two doses of BNT162b2 or mRNA-1273 vaccine. TCRdb's table, derived via immunoSEQ multiplex PCR, lists solely in-frame clones and lacks some. The sample lists about 60,000 clones; roughly 80% were seen once. Source: CD4+ T cells from PBMCs cultured with HCoV-OC43 spike peptides, taken after COVID-19 vaccination. Indicated subset: HCoV-OC43 spike overlapping peptide pool stimulation. Every receptor here comes from a human donor who received a COVID-19 vaccine.

The V call is TRBV12-3 or TRBV12-4, the J call TRBJ1-3, with a tentative D call TRBD1 (5 bases). This CDR3 region has 13 residues. Trimming stripped 3 bases from V and 8 bases from J, with 11 bases between. CDR3 sequence reads: CASSFGAWDTIYF. The CDR3 bases are TGTGCCAGCAGTTTTGGGGCATGGGACACCATATATTTT.

This clone showed up just once. The chain uses TRBV28 and TRBJ1-2, with D hard to call. Germline V gene data show CDR1 as MDHEN and CDR2 as SYDVKM. The CDR3 runs to 14 residues. Between the trimmed V and J ends, which lost 5 bases and 4 bases, there was a span of 14 bases. The CDR3 bases are TGTGCCAGCAGTGACCCCGGGGAATTCTATGGCTACACCTTC. Translating gives CASSDPGEFYGYTF.

The chain uses TRBV10-2 and TRBJ1-1; 9 bases align to TRBD1. The CDR3 sequence is 13 residues long. The V gene's germline CDR1 is WSHSY and CDR2 SAAADI. V dropped 6 bases and J dropped 4; count of bases not matched to a gene: 3. The CDR3 is CASSVTGGTEAFF. CDR3 sequence (DNA): TGCGCCAGCAGCGTGACAGGGGGCACTGAAGCTTTCTTT.

V usage is TRBV5-1 and J usage is TRBJ2-3; the D gene is possibly TRBD2 (6 bases). The CDR3 covers 17 residues. CDR1 and CDR2 (germline): SGHRS, YFSETQ. The ends were cut back, 4 bases at V and 0 bases at J, with 18 bases in the middle. CDR3 amino acids: CASSPQLKSGSTDTQYF. CDR3 bases: TGCGCCAGCAGCCCCCAACTTAAGAGCGGGAGCACAGATACGCAGTATTTT. The variable domain in full, with the rest retrieved from reference TRBV5-1 and TRBJ2-3, is KAGVTQTPRYLIKTRGQQVTLSCSPISGHRSVSWYQQTPGQGLQFLFEYFSETQRNKGNFPGRFSGRQFSNSRSEMNVSTLELGDSALYLCASSPQLKSGSTDTQYFGPGTRLTVL.

The CDR3 region is CASSDQGGNQPQHF. DNA for the CDR3: TGTGCCAGCAGCGACCAGGGAGGCAATCAGCCCCAGCATTTT. The gene calls are TRBV2 and TRBJ1-5; D possibly corresponds to TRBD1 (5 bases). Trimming removed 6 bases from V and 2 bases from J, with 11 bases in between. The CDR3 has 14 residues. From germline, CDR1 is SNHLY and CDR2 FYNNEI. Full variable domain (remainder filled in from reference TRBV2 and TRBJ1-5): EPEVTQTPSHQVTQMGQEVILRCVPISNHLYFYWYRQILGQKVEFLVSFYNNEISEKSEIFDDQFSVERPDGSNFTLKIRSTKLEDSAMYFCASSDQGGNQPQHFGDGTRLSIL.

This clone has a handful of counts. The V call is TRBV7-9, the J call TRBJ2-7; the match to TRBD1 covers 11 bases. Germline lookup yields CDR1 SEHNR and CDR2 FQNEAQ (reference sequence). This CDR3 is built from 14 residues. With V trimmed by 5 bases and J by 3 bases, 3 bases remained unmatched. In DNA form, the CDR3 reads TGTGCCAGCAGCCGGGACAGGGGGGACTACGAGCAGTACGTC. Translating gives CASSRDRGDYEQYV.

V usage is TRBV6-2 or TRBV6-3 and J usage is TRBJ2-1; TRBD2 matches 10 bases. The V segment lost 0 bases and the J segment 4 bases; nucleotides outside the gene matches: 6. Germline CDR1 and CDR2: MNHEY and SVGEGT. The CDR3 has 17 amino acids. CDR3 loop: CASSYSYKRGGYNEQFF. In DNA, the CDR3 is TGTGCCAGCAGTTACTCGTACAAGCGGGGGGGATACAATGAGCAGTTCTTC.

The genes are TRBV19 and TRBJ1-1; TRBD1 is a possible D gene (5 bases). Trimming left V 2 bases short and J 4 bases short, with 17 bases between. The CDR3 loop spans 16 amino acids. Germline lookup yields CDR1 LNHDA and CDR2 SQIVND (reference sequence). The CDR3 spells CASSIKTRDRSTEAFF. CDR3 nucleotides: TGTGCCAGTAGTATAAAGACCCGGGACCGATCCACTGAAGCTTTCTTT.

This chain joins TRBV11-2 and TRBJ1-2; D perhaps matches TRBD1 (5 bases). V dropped 5 bases and J dropped 3 bases, with 7 bases sitting between them. There are 12 residues in the CDR3. Germline V CDR1 and CDR2: SGHAT, FQNNGV. The CDR3 DNA is TGTGCCAGCAGCGCAGGGTACTATGGCTACACCTTC. Its protein product is CASSAGYYGYTF.